Each of the 23 T cell receptor beta chains below was sequenced from the same sample in a study of response to subunit inactivated influenza vaccine (dated by TCRdb to the late 2010s). The protocol used for the library was RT-PCR. The listed sequencing device is Illumina HiSeq 2500. TCRdb reprocessed the public reads (quality trimming at Q25 with fastp, clone calling with MiXCR) and kept in-frame beta chains. Every CDR3 protein is listed once, alongside the most common genes and DNA of its rows. The sample table lists approximately 310,000 distinct CDR3 sequences, less than 25% of them with a count of one. Jointly, the top ten make up about 10% of the sample. This sample comprised PBMCs from blood, obtained approximately 20 months after vaccination. The receptors stem from a man between 50 and 69 years old who received an inactivated influenza vaccine. Donor details come from another sample of the same person, matched by shared clones.

This sequence joins TRBV4-3 and TRBJ1-4, with a weak D call TRBD1 (5 bases). CDR1 and CDR2 from the germline V gene are LGHNA and YSLEER. V dropped 1 base and J dropped 7 bases, with 7 bases sitting between them. This CDR3 spans 13 amino acids. Here the CDR3 reads CASSQGQGEKLFF. The CDR3 region has the DNA TGCGCCAGCAGCCAAGGGCAGGGTGAAAAACTGTTTTTT.

This clonotype occurred a few times. The gene calls are TRBV11-3 and TRBJ2-1; 13 bases fit TRBD2. The CDR3 has 15 amino acids. With V trimmed by 5 bases and J by 8 bases, 6 bases remained unmatched. The germline CDR1 and CDR2 sequences are SGHNT and YENEEA. CDR3 residues: CASSRWTSGRDEQFF. CDR3 DNA sequence: TGTGCCAGCAGCCGATGGACTAGCGGGAGAGATGAGCAGTTCTTC.

This clonotype was seen repeatedly, ten times or more. This chain connects TRBV2 to TRBJ1-4; no clear D. The CDR3 has 14 amino acids. CDR1 is SNHLY and CDR2 is FYNNEI in the germline V gene. Trimming removed 7 bases at V and 5 bases at J, with 14 bases between. The CDR3 reads CASTITAQNEKLFF. The CDR3 nucleotides read TGTGCCAGCACAATCACGGCGCAAAATGAAAAACTGTTTTTT.

This chain uses TRBV5-1 with TRBJ2-1; tentative D call: TRBD2 (6 bases). Germline-derived CDR1 and CDR2 are SGHRS and YFSETQ. The CDR3 is 15 amino acids. Trimming stripped 5 bases from V and 5 bases from J, with 17 bases between. The CDR3 coding sequence is TGCGCCAGCAGTTCACCCGGGACTCAACACAATGAGCAGTTCTTC. It is translated as CASSSPGTQHNEQFF.

This clonotype was counted ten times or more. The chain has TRBV20-1 and TRBJ1-4; no clear D. The CDR3 consists of 13 residues. Trimming removed 1 base at V and 6 bases at J, with 9 bases between. Germline V CDR1 and CDR2: DFQATT, SNEGSKA (reference sequence). In DNA form, the CDR3 reads TGCAGTGCTAGAGGAGCAGGTTATGAAAAACTGTTTTTT. Amino acids: CSARGAGYEKLFF.

The table lists this clonotype with many counts. The chain couples TRBV27 to TRBJ2-7; D call uncertain. The V and J ends lost 7 bases and 3 bases respectively, with 10 bases between them. The length of the CDR3 is 12 residues. Germline lookup yields CDR1 MNHEY and CDR2 SMNVEV (reference sequence). The CDR3 protein is CASTSGSYEQYF. The CDR3 DNA follows: TGTGCCAGCACCTCGGGTAGCTACGAGCAGTACTTC.

A few counts support this clonotype. The CDR3 DNA reads TGTGCCAGCAGCTTAGTGTGGGGGAGCGCTAACTATGGCTACACCTTC. This encodes CASSLVWGSANYGYTF. The gene calls are TRBV7-2 and TRBJ1-2; D is possibly TRBD1 (5 bases). V was shortened by 1 base and J by 0 bases, with 12 bases between the two germline ends. Germline V CDR1 and CDR2: SGHTA, FQGNSA. This CDR3 is 16 amino acids long.

The chain employs TRBV27 and TRBJ2-3; tentative D call: TRBD2 (5 bases). The CDR3 length is 15 residues. Germline lookup yields CDR1 MNHEY and CDR2 SMNVEV (reference sequence). The V gene lost 3 bases and the J gene lost 2 bases, with 12 bases spanning the gap. For the CDR3, the DNA is TGTGCCAGCAGTTTGGCGGGCAGGCCCACAGATACGCAGTATTTT. It translates to CASSLAGRPTDTQYF.

The J gene is TRBJ2-7, the V gene TRBV6-5; D may be TRBD1 (5 bases). Germline-derived CDR1 and CDR2 are MNHEY and SVGAGI. The CDR3 covers 15 residues. V lost 0 bases to trimming and J lost 0 bases, with 9 bases between them. CDR3 bases: TGTGCCAGCAGTTACTCGGGGCCCCCCTCCTACGAGCAGTACTTC. The encoded protein is CASSYSGPPSYEQYF.

This clonotype was seen a handful of times. The chain has TRBV6-1 and TRBJ2-1, with 9 nucleotides matching TRBD1. Losses at the gene ends were 2 bases for V and 7 bases for J; bases not matched to a gene: 9. The CDR3 sequence is 16 residues long. CDR1 is MNHNS and CDR2 is SASEGT in the germline V gene. CDR3 in DNA: TGTGCCAGCAGTGAACGAACAGGGGGCTTTAGTAATGAGCAGTTCTTC. Its protein product is CASSERTGGFSNEQFF.

The chain has TRBV5-6 and TRBJ2-7; weak D call: TRBD1 (6 bases). The CDR3 loop spans 16 amino acids. CDR1 SGHDT and CDR2 YYEEEE come from the germline V gene. V gave up 4 bases and J gave up 0 bases, with 17 bases separating them. The CDR3 DNA sequence: TGTGCCAGCAGCACCCCAGTGGGACATCCCTCCTACGAGCAGTACTTC. It yields the protein CASSTPVGHPSYEQYF. The variable domain in full, completed from reference TRBV5-6 and TRBJ2-7, reads DAGVTQSPTHLIKTRGQQVTLRCSPKSGHDTVSWYQQALGQGPQFIFQYYEEEERQRGNFPDRFSGHQFPNYSSELNVNALLLGDSALYLCASSTPVGHPSYEQYFGPGTRLTVT.

The chain employs TRBV2 and TRBJ2-7; 7 bases are shared with TRBD2. V was clipped by 6 bases and J by 0 bases; unmatched bases: 11. Germline CDR1 reads SNHLY; CDR2 reads FYNNEI. The CDR3 has 16 amino acids. CDR3 loop: CASSTYRRLASYEQYF. CDR3 coding DNA: TGTGCCAGCAGCACATATAGAAGACTAGCCTCCTACGAGCAGTACTTC.

The table lists this clonotype with a few counts. The chain has TRBV19 and TRBJ1-1; D is undetermined. The CDR3 covers 14 residues. The V end was cut by 3 bases, the J end by 1 base, with 9 bases between. CDR1 and CDR2 from the germline V gene are LNHDA and SQIVND (reference sequence). This CDR3 is CASSMPLRNTEAFF. The CDR3 nucleotides read TGTGCCAGTAGTATGCCCCTGAGGAACACTGAAGCTTTCTTT.

The rearrangement uses TRBV25-1 and TRBJ1-2; 7 nucleotides line up with TRBD1. The V and J ends lost 4 bases and 3 bases, in that order; junction bases with no gene match: 8. The CDR3 totals 15 residues. Per the germline V gene, CDR1 is MGHDK and CDR2 is SYGVNS. The CDR3 nucleotides are TGTGCCAGCAGTGCAACAGGGGTGGGGGACTATGGCTACACCTTC. Its translation is CASSATGVGDYGYTF.

CDR3 amino acids: CASSLISLADVRVDTQYF. CDR3 DNA sequence: TGTGCCAGCAGTTTAATTTCCCTAGCGGACGTACGGGTAGATACGCAGTATTTT. The genes are TRBV28 and TRBJ2-3, with TRBD2 matching 7 bases. Trimming took 2 bases from V and 5 from J; bases not matched to a gene: 16. The CDR3 is 18 residues long. Germline CDR1 reads MDHEN; CDR2 reads SYDVKM.

V is TRBV2 and J is TRBJ2-3; no definite D call. Germline values: CDR1 SNHLY, CDR2 FYNNEI. The CDR3 has 13 amino acids. V lost 7 bases and J lost 0, with 8 bases in between. The CDR3 protein is CASIRISTDTQYF. As DNA, the CDR3 is TGTGCCAGCATCAGGATAAGCACAGATACGCAGTATTTT. The whole variable domain, remainder taken from reference TRBV2 and TRBJ2-3, is EPEVTQTPSHQVTQMGQEVILRCVPISNHLYFYWYRQILGQKVEFLVSFYNNEISEKSEIFDDQFSVERPDGSNFTLKIRSTKLEDSAMYFCASIRISTDTQYFGPGTRLTVL.

There are many counts of this clonotype. V and J are TRBV4-3 and TRBJ1-2; TRBD1 aligns across 9 bases. Trimming at V came to 1 base and at J to 7 bases, leaving 4 bases not matched to a gene. CDR3 length: 14 amino acids. Germline V gene sequence: CDR1 LGHNA, CDR2 YSLEER. CDR3 sequence: CASSQVDRGGGYTF. Written as DNA, the CDR3 is TGCGCCAGCAGCCAAGTGGACAGGGGAGGTGGCTACACCTTC.

This clonotype has a handful of counts. The chain couples TRBV5-1 to TRBJ1-2, with TRBD1 matching 8 bases. Germline-derived CDR1 and CDR2 are SGHRS and YFSETQ. The trim removed 4 bases at V and 4 bases at J, leaving 6 bases unmatched. The CDR3 is made up of 14 amino acids. The CDR3 here is CASSLDRGGYGYTF. The CDR3 nucleotides read TGCGCCAGCAGCCTCGACAGGGGTGGCTATGGCTACACCTTC.

A single count supports this clonotype. The chain couples TRBV6-2 or TRBV6-3 to TRBJ1-1, with D unclear. Trimming cost V 6 bases and J 1 base, with 9 bases left between them. Germline V gene lookup returns CDR1 MNHEY and CDR2 SVGEGT. The CDR3 extends over 13 amino acids. Here the CDR3 reads CASRSVENTEAFF. The CDR3 region has the DNA TGTGCCAGCAGATCCGTAGAGAACACTGAAGCTTTCTTT.

Here the CDR3 reads CASYSGETSGLYEQYF. CDR3 DNA: TGTGCCAGCTACTCCGGGGAAACTAGCGGGCTCTACGAGCAGTACTTC. This chain joins TRBV12-3 or TRBV12-4 and TRBJ2-7; TRBD2 aligns across 9 bases. V lost 8 bases, J lost 3 bases, and 14 bases stayed unmatched. The CDR3 runs to 16 residues.

The chain is built from TRBV21-1 and TRBJ1-2; the table's D call of TRBD1 was not tested on the DNA. TRBV21-1 is a listed pseudogene. The CDR3 has 14 residues. CDR3 in amino acids: CASSTYRVPYGYTF. The CDR3 DNA follows: TGTGCCAGCAGCACATACAGGGTTCCCTATGGCTACACCTTC.

The chain links TRBV7-6 to TRBJ1-1; D is ambiguous. Germline V gene sequence: CDR1 SGHVS, CDR2 FNYEAQ. The CDR3 sequence is 17 residues long. V was pared by 6 bases and J by 0 bases, with 20 bases between. Here the CDR3 DNA reads TGTGCCAGCAGTCTTTCGCGCTTACTGACCTTGAACACTGAAGCTTTCTTT. It specifies CASSLSRLLTLNTEAFF.

This clonotype showed up just a few times. This chain links TRBV20-1 with TRBJ1-1, with 7 nucleotides matching TRBD1. Germline loops: CDR1 DFQATT, CDR2 SNEGSKA (reference sequence). J gave up 3 bases and V 4 bases, and 8 bases lay outside the gene matches. The CDR3 is 14 amino acids. The chain's CDR3 is CSAMGQLIDTEAFF. The DNA of the CDR3 is TGCAGTGCTATGGGACAGTTGATTGACACTGAAGCTTTCTTT.